The clone carrying this T cell receptor (beta chain) was counted ten times or more. Its antigen is as yet unknown. This sample was included in a study of early T cells in non-severe SARS-CoV-2 infection. Study information: The chains were unpaired, and the sequenced material was bulk RNA from unsorted whole blood.

Individually, cDNA molecules had unique molecular identifiers attached to them. TCRdb passed the 5' RACE reads through MiXCR, listing each CDR3 protein once. Here the sample spans tens of thousands of distinct CDR3 sequences, roughly 13% being singletons. Study results and caveats: Anti-spike CD8 responses were favored by VDJdb matching, which missed private and CD4 specificities.

The CDR3 consists of 11 residues. CDR1 is SQVTM, CDR2 ANQGSEA, per germline. V lost 0 bases and J lost 6, with 6 bases in between. The V and J genes are TRBV29-1 and TRBJ2-7; D unresolved. The TCR originated in an adult who was a healthcare worker with PCR-confirmed SARS-CoV-2 infection or an uninfected control (not recorded which). The sequencing input was whole blood. The CDR3 spells CSVEDGPEQYF. The CDR3 nucleotides read TGCAGCGTTGAAGACGGACCCGAGCAGTACTTC.